This TCR beta chain emerged from a study of T-cell memory formation after mild COVID-19. TCRdb fed the 5' RACE reads into MiXCR, producing one record per CDR3 protein. The data show around 340,000 distinct CDR3 sequences, with under 15% seen just once and about 22% held by the top ten. Trimming took 5 bases from V and 8 from J; bases not matched to a gene: 11. Germline CDR1 and CDR2: SGHVS and FNYEAQ. CDR3 size: 15 residues. Source material: PBMCs or a T cell subset sorted from them (not recorded which). This rearrangement joins TRBV7-6 to TRBJ1-4; 7 bases are a match to TRBD1. The source of this sequence is a man aged 18 to 35 who had mild COVID-19 (a few samples of this study predate the infection). Cell type and time point are not known. CDR3 protein: CASSPWTGRREKLFF. CDR3 in DNA: TGTGCCAGCAGCCCCTGGACAGGTAGAAGGGAAAAACTGTTTTTT.